This TCR beta chain was found in a study of cytomegalovirus exposure and HLA in healthy donors. The approximately 120-subject validation cohort, separate from the roughly 670-subject first cohort, included the donors. Study observations and caveats: Usually a TCR sequence was rare, but some public TCRs were found in many donors. Reportedly, diagnosis of cytomegalovirus status by the classifier showed high specificity and sensitivity.

V lost 2 bases and J 4 bases, leaving 11 bases between the germline ends. Per the germline V gene, CDR1 is MNHNY and CDR2 is SVGAGI (reference sequence). The CDR3 has 14 residues. On this clone itself: The antigen is not known.

TCRdb's copy holds only in-frame clones and misses some; the assay was immunoSEQ multiplex PCR. The top ten hold around 4.1% of the sample, which has more than 95,000 clones, roughly nine tenths seen once. The TCR originated in a woman aged 18 to 35 in good health and CMV-seropositive. The sequencing input was PBMCs. The V and J genes are TRBV6-6 and TRBJ2-5, with a possible D match to TRBD1 (5 bases). This CDR3 reads CASSYTRVGETQYF. The CDR3 DNA follows: TGTGCCAGCAGTTACACCAGGGTGGGAGAGACCCAGTACTTC.